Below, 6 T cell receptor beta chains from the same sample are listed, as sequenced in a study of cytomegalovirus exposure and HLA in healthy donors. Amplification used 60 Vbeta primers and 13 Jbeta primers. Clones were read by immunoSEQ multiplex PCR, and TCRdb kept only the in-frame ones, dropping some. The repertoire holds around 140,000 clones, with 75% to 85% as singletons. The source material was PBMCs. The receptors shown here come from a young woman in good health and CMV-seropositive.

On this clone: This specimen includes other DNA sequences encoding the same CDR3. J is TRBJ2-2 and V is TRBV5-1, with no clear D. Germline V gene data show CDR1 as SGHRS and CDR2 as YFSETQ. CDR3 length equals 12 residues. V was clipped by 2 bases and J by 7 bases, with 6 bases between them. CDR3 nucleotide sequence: TGCGCCAGCAGCTTCGGAGTCGGGGAGCTGTTTTTT. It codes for CASSFGVGELFF.

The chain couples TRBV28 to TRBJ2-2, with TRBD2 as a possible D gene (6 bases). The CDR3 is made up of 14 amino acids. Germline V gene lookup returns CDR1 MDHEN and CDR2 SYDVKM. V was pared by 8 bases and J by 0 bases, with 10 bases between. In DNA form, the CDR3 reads TGTGCCAGCTCGGGGGACCCGAACACCGGGGAGCTGTTTTTT. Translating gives CASSGDPNTGELFF.

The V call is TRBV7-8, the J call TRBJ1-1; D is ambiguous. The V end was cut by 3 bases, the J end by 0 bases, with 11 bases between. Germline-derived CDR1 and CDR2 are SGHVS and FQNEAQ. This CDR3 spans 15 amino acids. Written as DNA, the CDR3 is TGTGCCAGCAGCTTGCAAGGAGGCTTGAACACTGAAGCTTTCTTT. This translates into CASSLQGGLNTEAFF.

CDR3 DNA: TGTGCCAGCAGCATAACGGGACAGGGGAGCTACGAGCAGTACTTC. Protein: CASSITGQGSYEQYF. The chain uses TRBV11-2 and TRBJ2-7; 10 nucleotides agree with TRBD1. This CDR3 region has 15 residues. The J segment lost 3 bases and the V segment lost 5 bases, leaving 7 bases of the junction unmatched. Germline V CDR1 and CDR2: SGHAT, FQNNGV. Full variable domain (outside the CDR3, taken from reference TRBV11-2 and TRBJ2-7): EAGVAQSPRYKIIEKRQSVAFWCNPISGHATLYWYQQILGQGPKLLIQFQNNGVVDDSQLPKDRFSAERLKGVDSTLKIQPAKLEDSAVYLCASSITGQGSYEQYFGPGTRLTVT.

CDR3 nucleotides: TGTGCCAGCAGCTTTGGGCTAGTAGGGCCCGGGAGGGAGCAGTACTTC. Residues: CASSFGLVGPGREQYF. The V call is TRBV11-2, the J call TRBJ2-7; TRBD2 agrees at 7 bases. J was trimmed by 7 bases and V by 3 bases; bases with no gene match: 15. Looked up from germline, CDR1 is SGHAT and CDR2 is FQNNGV. The CDR3 spans 16 residues.

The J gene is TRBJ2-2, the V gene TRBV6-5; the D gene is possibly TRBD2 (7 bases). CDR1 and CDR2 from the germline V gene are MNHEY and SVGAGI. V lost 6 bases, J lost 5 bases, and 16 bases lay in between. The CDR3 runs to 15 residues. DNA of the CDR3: TGTGCCAGCAGAACCGCGGGGGCTCGGACCGGGGAGCTGTTTTTT. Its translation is CASRTAGARTGELFF.